This TCR beta chain came from a study of blood T cell repertoires in COVID-19. Turning to the study itself: The origin of the acute and convalescent COVID-19 samples was the United States, Italy and Spain. Sample material is recorded as cDNA or gDNA derived from T cells, B-cell-depleted T cells, or PBMCs.

The method was immunoSEQ multiplex PCR; TCRdb's version includes in-frame clones alone and lacks a portion of them. The repertoire includes roughly 240,000 clones, around four fifths of them detected once, and about 5% sits in the top ten. The CDR3 contains 15 residues. The germline V gene encodes CDR1 SGHVS and CDR2 FQNEAQ. The trim removed 5 bases at V and 2 bases at J, leaving 5 bases unmatched. The chain employs TRBV7-8 and TRBJ2-4, with 8 bases fitting TRBD1. Sequences were obtained from peripheral blood. The sequence was collected from a man aged 55 to 69 who had recovered from COVID-19. CDR3 nucleotide sequence: TGTGCCAGCAGCCACGACAGGGGTTCCAAAAACATTCAGTACTTC. Amino acid sequence: CASSHDRGSKNIQYF.